Only one count was recorded for the clone carrying this T cell receptor beta chain. The germline V gene has CDR1 KGHSH and CDR2 LQKENI. The CDR3 has 14 amino acids. Trimming shortened V by 7 bases and J by 4 bases, and 16 bases separated the two germline ends. These data are taken from a study of blood T cell repertoires in COVID-19. Study information: COVID-19 samples from acute and convalescent phases originated in the United States, Italy and Spain.

Sequencing used immunoSEQ multiplex PCR; TCRdb keeps in-frame clones, though not all of them. The table records 200,000 to 250,000 clones, about 84% of them present only once. V usage is TRBV18 and J usage is TRBJ1-1; the D is unclear. This clonotype originated in a man between 60 and 75 years old who had recovered from COVID-19. Source material: PBMCs or T cells enriched from blood (not recorded which). CDR3 DNA sequence: TGTGCCAGCTTCGTGAGGACGGGGAGCACTGAAGCTTTCTTT. Protein product: CASFVRTGSTEAFF.